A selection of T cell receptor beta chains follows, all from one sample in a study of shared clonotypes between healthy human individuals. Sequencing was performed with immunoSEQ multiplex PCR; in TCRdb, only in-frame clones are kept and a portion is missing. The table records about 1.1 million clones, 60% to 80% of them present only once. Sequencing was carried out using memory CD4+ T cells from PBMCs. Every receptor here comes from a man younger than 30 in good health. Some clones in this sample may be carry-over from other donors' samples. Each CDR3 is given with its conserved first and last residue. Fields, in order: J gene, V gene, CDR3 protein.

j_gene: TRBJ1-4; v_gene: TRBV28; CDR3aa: CAINTGGGYEKLFF
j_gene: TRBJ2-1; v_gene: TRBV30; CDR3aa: CAWSDPTGLSYNEQFF
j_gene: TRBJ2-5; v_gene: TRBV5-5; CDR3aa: CASSVTGSETQYF
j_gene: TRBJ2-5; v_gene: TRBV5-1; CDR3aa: CASSASDRAEETQYF
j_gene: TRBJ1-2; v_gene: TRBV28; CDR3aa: CASSRRNYGYTF
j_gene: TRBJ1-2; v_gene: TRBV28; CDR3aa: CASSPPFGGTGLIYGYTF
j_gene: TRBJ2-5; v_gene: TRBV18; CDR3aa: CASSPPGSEETQYF
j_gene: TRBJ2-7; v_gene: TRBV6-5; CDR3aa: CASSYKTPAYEQYF
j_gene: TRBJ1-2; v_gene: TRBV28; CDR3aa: CASSGQYGYTF
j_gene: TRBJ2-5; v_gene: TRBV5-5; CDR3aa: CASSFSRLAGVRETQYF
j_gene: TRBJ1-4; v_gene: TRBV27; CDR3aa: CASSPRGGLREKLFF
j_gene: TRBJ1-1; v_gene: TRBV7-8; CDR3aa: CASSLQDARTEAFF
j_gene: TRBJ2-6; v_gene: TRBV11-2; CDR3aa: CASASGTQGLSGANVLTF
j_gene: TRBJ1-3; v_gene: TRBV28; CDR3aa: CATSDRDGNTIYF
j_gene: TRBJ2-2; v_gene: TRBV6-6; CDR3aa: CASMENTGELFF
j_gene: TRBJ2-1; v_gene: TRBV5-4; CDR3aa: CASTNRGRPGTSGVDEQFF
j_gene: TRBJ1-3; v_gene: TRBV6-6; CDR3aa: CASSPTGTTGNTIYF
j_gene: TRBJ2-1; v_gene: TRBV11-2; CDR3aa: CASSLLIGEQFF
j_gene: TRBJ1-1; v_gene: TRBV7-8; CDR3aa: CASSLRDRDTEAFF
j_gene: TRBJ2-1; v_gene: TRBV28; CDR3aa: CASNLQTSGTGEQFF
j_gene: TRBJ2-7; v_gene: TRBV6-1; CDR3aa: CASITPGLTYEQYF
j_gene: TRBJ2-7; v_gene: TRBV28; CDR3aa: CASSQPPGEQYF
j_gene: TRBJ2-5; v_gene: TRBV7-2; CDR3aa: CASSLRRSQETQYF
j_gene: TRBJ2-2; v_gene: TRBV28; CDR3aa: CASSLGTSGRAGTGELFF
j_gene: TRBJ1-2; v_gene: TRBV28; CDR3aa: CASSSRTVNYGYTF
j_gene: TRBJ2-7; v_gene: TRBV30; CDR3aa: CAWSVQRQEQYF
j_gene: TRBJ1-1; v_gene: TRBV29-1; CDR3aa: CSVEGYRGAEAFF
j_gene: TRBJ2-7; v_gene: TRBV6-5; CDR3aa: CASSYGFEQYF
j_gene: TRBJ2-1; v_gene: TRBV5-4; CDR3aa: CASIHEQFF
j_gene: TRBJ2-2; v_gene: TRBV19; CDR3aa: CAIGTRGSGELFF
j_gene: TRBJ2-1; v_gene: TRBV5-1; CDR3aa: CASRLALNEQFF
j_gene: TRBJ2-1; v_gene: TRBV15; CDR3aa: CATSRRLGEMNEQFF
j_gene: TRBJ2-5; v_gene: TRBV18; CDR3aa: CASSLAGNQETQYF
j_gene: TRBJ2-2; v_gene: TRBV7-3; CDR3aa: CASSNQDSGQGIVGELFF
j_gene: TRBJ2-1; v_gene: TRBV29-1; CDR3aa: CSVGDYNEQFF
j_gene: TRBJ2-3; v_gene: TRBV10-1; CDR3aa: CASSDVGSSPNF
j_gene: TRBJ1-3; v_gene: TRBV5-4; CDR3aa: CASSLAGSGNTIYF
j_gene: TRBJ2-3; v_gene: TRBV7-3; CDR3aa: CASSRTSGNTDTQYF
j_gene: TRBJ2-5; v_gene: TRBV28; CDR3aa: CASSFQQGETQYF
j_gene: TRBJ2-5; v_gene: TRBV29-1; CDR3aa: CSVVSSVVLGLGAETQYF
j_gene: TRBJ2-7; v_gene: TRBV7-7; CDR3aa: CASSLSGRENEQYF
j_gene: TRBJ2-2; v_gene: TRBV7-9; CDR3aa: CASLITSGEANTGELFF
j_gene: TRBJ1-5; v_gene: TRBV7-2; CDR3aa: CASSLGKGPQHF
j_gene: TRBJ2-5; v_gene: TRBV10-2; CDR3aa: CASSESTQGETQYF
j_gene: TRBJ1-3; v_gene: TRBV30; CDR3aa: CAWSGSGGNTIYF
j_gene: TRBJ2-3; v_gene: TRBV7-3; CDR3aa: CASSRDSSDTQYF
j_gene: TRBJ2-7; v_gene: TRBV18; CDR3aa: CASSPNAAGVDEQYF
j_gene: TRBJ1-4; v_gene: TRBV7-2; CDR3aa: CASSLNPGQQNEKLFF
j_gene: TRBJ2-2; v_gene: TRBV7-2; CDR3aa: CASSPTRDTGELFF
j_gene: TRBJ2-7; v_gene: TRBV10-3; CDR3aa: CAISGGQGGSYEQYF
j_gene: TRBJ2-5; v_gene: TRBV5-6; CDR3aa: CASSQPTRQSRGETQYF
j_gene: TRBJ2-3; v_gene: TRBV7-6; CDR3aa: CASSSNRVGGDTQYF
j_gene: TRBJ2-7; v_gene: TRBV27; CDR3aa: CASRYSQGTFYEQYF